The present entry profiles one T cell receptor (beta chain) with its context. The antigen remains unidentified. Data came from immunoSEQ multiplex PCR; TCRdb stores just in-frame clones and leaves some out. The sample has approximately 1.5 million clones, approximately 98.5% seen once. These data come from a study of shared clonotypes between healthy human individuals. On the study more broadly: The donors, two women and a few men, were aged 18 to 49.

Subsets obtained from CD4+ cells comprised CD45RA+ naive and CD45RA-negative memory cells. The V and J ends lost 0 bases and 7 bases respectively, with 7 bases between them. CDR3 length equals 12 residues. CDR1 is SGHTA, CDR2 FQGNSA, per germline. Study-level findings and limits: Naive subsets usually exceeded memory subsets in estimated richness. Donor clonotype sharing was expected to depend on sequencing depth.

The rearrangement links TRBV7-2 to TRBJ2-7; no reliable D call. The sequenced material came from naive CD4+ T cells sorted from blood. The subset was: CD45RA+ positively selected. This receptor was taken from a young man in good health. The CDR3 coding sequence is TGTGCCAGCAGCTTAGCCGGGTGGGAGCAGTACTTC. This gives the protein CASSLAGWEQYF.